These 22 T cell receptor beta chains originate from one sample sequenced in a study of blood T cell repertoires in COVID-19. The protocol was immunoSEQ multiplex PCR, while the TCRdb copy is restricted to in-frame clones and leaves out a portion. The profile shows roughly 100,000 clones, around 92% of them singletons. The sequenced material came from peripheral blood. All receptors derive from a man between 18 and 29 years old with acute or convalescent COVID-19.

This clone was seen once. The rearrangement links TRBV14 to TRBJ2-1; tentatively, D is TRBD2 (6 bases). CDR3 length: 17 residues. Germline CDR1 SGHDN, CDR2 FVKESK. Deletions cut 2 bases from V and 7 bases from J, with 21 bases between. CDR3 residues: CASSQLPGPTGVNEQFF. The CDR3 nucleotides are TGTGCCAGCAGCCAACTCCCCGGGCCAACGGGAGTGAATGAGCAGTTCTTC.

DNA of the CDR3: TGTGCCAGCAGGACGGAGACCTACGAGCAGTACTTC. This gives the protein CASRTETYEQYF. The chain is built from TRBV6-5 and TRBJ2-7, with unresolved D. Between the trimmed V and J ends, which lost 6 bases and 2 bases, there was a span of 8 bases. This CDR3 comprises 12 residues. From germline, CDR1 is MNHEY and CDR2 SVGAGI.

This chain joins TRBV27 and TRBJ1-4, with unresolved D. CDR1 MNHEY and CDR2 SMNVEV come from the germline V gene (reference sequence). The CDR3 covers 13 residues. Deletions cut 3 bases from V and 4 bases from J, with 6 bases between. As DNA, the CDR3 is TGTGCCAGCAGTTTCAGGTTTAATGAAAAACTGTTTTTT. Translating it yields CASSFRFNEKLFF. Looking up the rest from reference TRBV27 and TRBJ1-4 gives the full variable domain: EAQVTQNPRYLITVTGKKLTVTCSQNMNHEYMSWYRQDPGLGLRQIYYSMNVEVTDKGDVPEGYKVSRKEKRNFPLILESPSPNQTSLYFCASSFRFNEKLFFGSGTQLSVL.

The sample holds one count of this clone. The chain is built from TRBV5-4 and TRBJ1-2, with D possibly matching TRBD1 (6 bases). Germline CDR1 SGHNT, CDR2 YYREEE (reference sequence). The V and J ends lost 0 bases and 7 bases respectively, with 10 bases between them. This CDR3 region has 13 residues. This CDR3 is CASSLAGVSGYTF. The CDR3 DNA reads as TGTGCCAGCAGCTTGGCAGGGGTCTCTGGCTACACCTTC.

The CDR3 DNA reads as TGTGCCAGCAGCACCCGGGACACGAATTCACCCCTCCACTTT. It codes for CASSTRDTNSPLHF. The V gene is TRBV6-5, the J gene TRBJ1-6; possible D gene TRBD1, 6 bases. Per germline, CDR1 MNHEY and CDR2 SVGAGI. CDR3 length: 14 amino acids. Trimming removed 6 bases at V and 7 bases at J, with 13 bases between.

This chain joins TRBV19 and TRBJ2-3; tentatively, D is TRBD1 (5 bases). Germline V gene data show CDR1 as LNHDA and CDR2 as SQIVND (reference sequence). The V gene lost 4 bases and the J gene lost 0 bases, with 11 bases spanning the gap. The CDR3 contains 15 residues. CDR3 nucleotides: TGTGCCAGTAGTAAGAGGACACTAAGCACAGATACGCAGTATTTT. It yields the protein CASSKRTLSTDTQYF.

The rearrangement uses TRBV11-2 and TRBJ2-7; 11 nucleotides line up with TRBD2. This CDR3 spans 16 amino acids. Trimming at V came to 1 base and at J to 6 bases, leaving 8 bases not matched to a gene. CDR1 is SGHAT and CDR2 is FQNNGV in the germline V gene. This CDR3 reads CASSLVGLSGGAEQYF. The CDR3 bases are TGTGCCAGCAGCTTAGTAGGCCTTAGCGGGGGGGCCGAGCAGTACTTC.

The chain couples TRBV30 to TRBJ2-2; D possibly corresponds to TRBD2 (5 bases). V lost 1 base and J 1 base, leaving 10 bases between the germline ends. CDR1 and CDR2 (germline): GTSNPN, SVGIG (reference sequence). CDR3 length equals 15 residues. CDR3 loop: CAWSGRAGNTGELFF. CDR3 coding DNA: TGTGCCTGGAGTGGAAGGGCGGGGAACACCGGGGAGCTGTTTTTT.

J is TRBJ2-5 and V is TRBV10-1, with TRBD2 as a possible D gene (5 bases). Trimming cost V 4 bases and J 5 bases, with 11 bases left between them. Germline values: CDR1 WNHNN, CDR2 SYGVQD (reference sequence). CDR3 size: 13 residues. The CDR3 DNA follows: TGCGCCAGCAGTGTTGGTAGGAGGGAGACCCAGTACTTC. Residues: CASSVGRRETQYF.

The chain is built from TRBV2 and TRBJ2-7; 8 nucleotides match TRBD2. CDR1 and CDR2 from the germline V gene are SNHLY and FYNNEI. The junction had 5 bases not matched to a gene; V was cut back by 0 bases and J by 4 bases. This CDR3 is built from 15 residues. This CDR3 reads CASSEAPSGGYEQYF. The CDR3 nucleotides are TGTGCCAGCAGTGAAGCGCCCAGCGGGGGATACGAGCAGTACTTC. The full variable domain, rest sourced from reference TRBV2 and TRBJ2-7, is EPEVTQTPSHQVTQMGQEVILRCVPISNHLYFYWYRQILGQKVEFLVSFYNNEISEKSEIFDDQFSVERPDGSNFTLKIRSTKLEDSAMYFCASSEAPSGGYEQYFGPGTRLTVT.

The rearrangement joins TRBV18 to TRBJ2-5; D is unresolved. V shed 2 bases and J shed 0 bases, with 19 bases lying between them. This CDR3 contains 18 residues. CDR1 is KGHSH, CDR2 LQKENI, per germline. CDR3 residues: CASSPFRAFGQDQETQYF. The CDR3 nucleotides read TGTGCCAGCTCACCATTTAGAGCTTTTGGGCAGGACCAAGAGACCCAGTACTTC.

The chain links TRBV24-1 to TRBJ1-1; 12 bases fit TRBD1. Per germline, CDR1 KGHDR and CDR2 SFDVKD. V shed 5 bases and J 1 base; nucleotides not matched to a gene: 7. The CDR3 covers 17 residues. This chain's CDR3 is CATSAGDRGPSNTEAFF. CDR3 sequence (DNA): TGTGCCACCAGTGCGGGGGACAGGGGGCCATCGAACACTGAAGCTTTCTTT.

The chain employs TRBV30 and TRBJ2-5, with 8 positions matching TRBD1. The germline CDR1 and CDR2 sequences are GTSNPN and SVGIG (reference sequence). The CDR3 extends over 15 amino acids. V dropped 4 bases and J dropped 5; count of bases not matched to a gene: 12. Written as DNA, the CDR3 is TGTGCCTGGAACGAAAGGGACAGGCCGGGGGAGACCCAGTACTTC. Its protein is CAWNERDRPGETQYF.

The chain couples TRBV19 to TRBJ2-7; no firm D call. Germline V gene data show CDR1 as LNHDA and CDR2 as SQIVND (reference sequence). Trimming took off 0 bases at V and 4 bases at J, with 7 bases between the two ends. This CDR3 comprises 13 residues. The CDR3 DNA is TGTGCCAGTAGTATAGACTTTAGATACGAGCAGTACTTC. This sequence encodes CASSIDFRYEQYF.

This clone appeared a single time. The chain combines TRBV5-1 with TRBJ2-3; TRBD1 is a possible D gene (6 bases). Deletions cut 0 bases from V and 2 bases from J, with 13 bases between. The CDR3 contains 16 residues. Germline loops: CDR1 SGHRS, CDR2 YFSETQ. CDR3 coding DNA: TGCGCCAGCAGCTTGGGGACAGAAATAACCACAGATACGCAGTATTTT. Amino acid sequence: CASSLGTEITTDTQYF.

V is TRBV27 and J is TRBJ1-2, with D tentatively TRBD1 (6 bases). Looked up from germline, CDR1 is MNHEY and CDR2 is SMNVEV (reference sequence). V was cut by 3 bases and J by 4 bases, with 15 bases left in between. The CDR3 totals 15 residues. The CDR3 here is CASSLSTGSVYGYTF. The CDR3 region has the DNA TGTGCCAGCAGTTTGTCGACAGGATCCGTCTATGGCTACACCTTC.

The rearrangement joins TRBV7-9 to TRBJ2-7, with 8 nucleotides matching TRBD2. The junction had 9 bases not matched to a gene; V was cut back by 4 bases and J by 7 bases. This CDR3 contains 14 residues. Looked up from germline, CDR1 is SEHNR and CDR2 is FQNEAQ (reference sequence). The CDR3 DNA sequence: TGTGCCAGCAGCTCGGGGGGGCCCCCCTGGGAGCAGTACTTC. Translating gives CASSSGGPPWEQYF.

The rearrangement joins TRBV9 to TRBJ1-2; D uncertain. CDR3 length: 15 residues. V shed 0 bases and J shed 8 bases, with 17 bases lying between them. Per the germline V gene, CDR1 is SGDLS and CDR2 is YYNGEE. The CDR3, as DNA: TGTGCCAGCAGCGTAGCTGCATCGGGGAATAGCGGCTACACCTTC. Translated, it gives CASSVAASGNSGYTF.

This chain links TRBV9 with TRBJ2-1; no clear D gene. This CDR3 has 15 residues. Trimming removed 4 bases at V and 5 bases at J, with 16 bases between. Germline CDR1 is SGDLS and CDR2 is YYNGEE. The chain's CDR3 is CASSPRISTDNEQFF. The CDR3 region has the DNA TGTGCCAGCAGCCCCCGAATCTCTACTGACAATGAGCAGTTCTTC.

The chain couples TRBV24-1 to TRBJ1-2; TRBD1 matches at 10 bases. CDR1 and CDR2 (germline): KGHDR, SFDVKD. After removal of 3 bases from V and 7 bases from J, the junction contained 4 bases not matched to a gene. The CDR3 has 14 residues. Here the CDR3 DNA reads TGTGCCACCAGTGATGACAGGGGGCTAGGTGGCTACACCTTC. Protein product: CATSDDRGLGGYTF.

The chain recombines TRBV6-1 with TRBJ1-2, with 11 bases aligning to TRBD1. V lost 2 bases, J lost 0 bases, and 14 bases stayed unmatched. CDR3 size: 20 residues. Germline CDR1 reads MNHNS; CDR2 reads SASEGT. The CDR3 nucleotides are TGTGCCAGCAGTGAAAGGCTTCCGGGACAGGGGGTTTTAGCTAACTATGGCTACACCTTC. Translating it yields CASSERLPGQGVLANYGYTF.

The rearrangement joins TRBV5-6 to TRBJ2-1, with D perhaps TRBD2 (7 bases). The CDR3 is made up of 16 amino acids. Germline V CDR1 and CDR2: SGHDT, YYEEEE. V was cut by 1 base and J by 5 bases, with 16 bases left in between. The CDR3 reads CASSLRGGGVDNEQFF. The DNA of the CDR3 is TGTGCCAGCAGCTTGAGAGGGGGAGGGGTAGACAATGAGCAGTTCTTC.